This entry lists 28 T cell receptor beta chains sequenced from one sample in a study of T cell responses to AZD1222 COVID-19 vaccine. The repertoire was sequenced with immunoSEQ multiplex PCR; TCRdb's copy has only in-frame clones and lacks some. Seen here are approximately 35,000 clones, about nine tenths observed once, and the top ten hold 8% to 13%. Sequenced here: peripheral blood, sampled 28 days after the second AZD1222 dose. The source of these receptors is an adult who received the AZD1222 COVID-19 vaccine.

V is TRBV28 and J is TRBJ1-4; no reliable D call. V shed 3 bases and J shed 8 bases, with 16 bases lying between them. From germline, CDR1 is MDHEN and CDR2 SYDVKM. The CDR3 spans 15 residues. The CDR3 sequence: CASSFESGSAEKLFF. The CDR3 DNA reads as TGTGCCAGCAGTTTTGAATCGGGATCCGCCGAAAAACTGTTTTTT. Together with reference TRBV28 and TRBJ1-4, the CDR3 gives the full variable domain: DVKVTQSSRYLVKRTGEKVFLECVQDMDHENMFWYRQDPGLGLRLIYFSYDVKMKEKGDIPEGYSVSREKKERFSLILESASTNQTSMYLCASSFESGSAEKLFFGSGTQLSVL.

The rearrangement links TRBV27 to TRBJ1-1, with 10 positions matching TRBD1. CDR3 length equals 15 residues. CDR1 is MNHEY and CDR2 is SMNVEV in the germline V gene (reference sequence). V lost 5 bases, J lost 5 bases, and 8 bases stayed unmatched. CDR3 sequence: CASSLRQGAITEAFF. CDR3 bases: TGTGCCAGCAGTCTAAGACAGGGGGCGATAACTGAAGCTTTCTTT.

The J gene is TRBJ1-5, the V gene TRBV10-1; D remains unclear. Per germline, CDR1 WNHNN and CDR2 SYGVQD (reference sequence). The V end lost 0 bases, the J end lost 3 bases, and 3 bases lay between the germline ends. This CDR3 is 13 amino acids long. The CDR3 DNA is TGCGCCAGCAGTGAGTCGTTCAATCAGCCCCAGCATTTT. This codes for CASSESFNQPQHF.

V gene TRBV7-2 combines with J gene TRBJ2-2, with 7 bases fitting TRBD1. J was trimmed by 8 bases and V by 5 bases; bases with no gene match: 11. The CDR3 consists of 15 residues. CDR1 and CDR2 (germline): SGHTA, FQGNSA. CDR3 coding DNA: TGTGCCAGCAGCCCACCGACAGGGCCCCGTGGGGAGCTGTTTTTT. Amino acids: CASSPPTGPRGELFF.

This clone is large (0.1 to 1%) within its sample. This sequence joins TRBV4-1 and TRBJ1-1; no clear D gene. Trimming removed 4 bases from V and 1 base from J, with 10 bases in between. The germline gives CDR1 MGHRA, CDR2 YSYEKL. This CDR3 has 14 residues. CDR3 sequence reads: CASSLFDWNTEAFF. In DNA form, the CDR3 reads TGCGCCAGCAGCCTCTTTGACTGGAACACTGAAGCTTTCTTT.

This clone was detected only once. The CDR3 spells CASSPLYNEQFF. In DNA, the CDR3 is TGCGCCAGCAGCCCCCTTTACAATGAGCAGTTCTTC. This sequence joins TRBV5-1 and TRBJ2-1; D is undetermined. Germline CDR1 reads SGHRS; CDR2 reads YFSETQ. Trimming shortened V by 4 bases and J by 4 bases, and 6 bases separated the two germline ends. The CDR3 consists of 12 residues.

CDR3 nucleotide sequence: TGTGCCAGTAGTAGGGGACCAACTCATTCGTACTATGGCTACACCTTC. Its protein is CASSRGPTHSYYGYTF. V and J are TRBV19 and TRBJ1-2, with a possible D match to TRBD1 (5 bases). The length of the CDR3 is 16 residues. The V gene lost 4 bases and the J gene lost 3 bases, with 18 bases spanning the gap. Germline lookup yields CDR1 LNHDA and CDR2 SQIVND (reference sequence).

V usage is TRBV7-2 and J usage is TRBJ1-2; 7 positions agree with TRBD1. Per the germline V gene, CDR1 is SGHTA and CDR2 is FQGNSA. Losses at the gene ends were 5 bases for V and 3 bases for J; bases not matched to a gene: 6. This CDR3 is 14 amino acids long. The CDR3 loop reads CASSPTGTDYGYTF. DNA for the CDR3: TGTGCCAGCAGCCCCACGGGGACAGACTATGGCTACACCTTC. The full variable domain, rest sourced from reference TRBV7-2 and TRBJ1-2, is GAGVSQSPSNKVTEKGKDVELRCDPISGHTALYWYRQSLGQGLEFLIYFQGNSAPDKSGLPSDRFSAERTGGSVSTLTIQRTQQEDSAVYLCASSPTGTDYGYTFGSGTRLTVV.

The V call is TRBV29-1, the J call TRBJ1-1, with D tentatively TRBD1 (5 bases). Deletions cut 4 bases from V and 3 bases from J, with 12 bases between. Germline values: CDR1 SQVTM, CDR2 ANQGSEA. The CDR3 length is 13 residues. In DNA form, the CDR3 reads TGCAGCGTTGCCGGGGGGGAGGACACTGAAGCTTTCTTT. This sequence encodes CSVAGGEDTEAFF. The whole variable domain, remainder taken from reference TRBV29-1 and TRBJ1-1, is SAVISQKPSRDICQRGTSLTIQCQVDSQVTMMFWYRQQPGQSLTLIATANQGSEATYESGFVIDKFPISRPNLTFSTLTVSNMSPEDSSIYLCSVAGGEDTEAFFGQGTRLTVV.

This chain links TRBV5-6 with TRBJ1-1, with a weak D call TRBD1 (5 bases). V was clipped by 2 bases and J by 1 base, with 9 bases between them. The CDR3 loop spans 14 amino acids. Germline values: CDR1 SGHDT, CDR2 YYEEEE. CDR3: CASSLGTGNTEAFF. The CDR3 coding sequence is TGTGCCAGCAGCTTAGGGACGGGGAACACTGAAGCTTTCTTT. The full variable domain, completed using reference TRBV5-6 and TRBJ1-1, is DAGVTQSPTHLIKTRGQQVTLRCSPKSGHDTVSWYQQALGQGPQFIFQYYEEEERQRGNFPDRFSGHQFPNYSSELNVNALLLGDSALYLCASSLGTGNTEAFFGQGTRLTVV.

Here the CDR3 reads CASSLKIAGVTDTQYF. The CDR3, as DNA: TGCGCCAGCAGCTTGAAAATAGCGGGAGTTACAGATACGCAGTATTTT. This chain uses TRBV5-1 with TRBJ2-3, with 9 positions matching TRBD2. The CDR3 contains 16 residues. Germline CDR1 is SGHRS and CDR2 is YFSETQ. V was pared by 1 base and J by 3 bases, with 6 bases of the junction left unmatched.

The V gene is TRBV5-1, the J gene TRBJ1-4, with 8 bases fitting TRBD1. This CDR3 is built from 15 residues. V shed 1 base, J shed 8 bases, and the junction held 7 bases outside the gene matches. Looked up from germline, CDR1 is SGHRS and CDR2 is YFSETQ. CDR3 sequence: CASSLTGTGDEKLFF. In nucleotides, the CDR3 is TGCGCCAGCAGCTTGACCGGGACAGGAGACGAAAAACTGTTTTTT.

This clone was recorded once. The gene calls are TRBV30 and TRBJ1-1, with unresolved D. Germline CDR1 GTSNPN, CDR2 SVGIG (reference sequence). The CDR3 has 14 amino acids. V gave up 0 bases and J gave up 0 bases, with 8 bases separating them. The CDR3 bases are TGTGCCTGGAGTGTACACCGATTGAACACTGAAGCTTTCTTT. Its translation: CAWSVHRLNTEAFF.

The J gene is TRBJ2-1, the V gene TRBV19; possible D gene TRBD2, 6 bases. Trimming removed 3 bases from V and 5 bases from J, with 14 bases in between. CDR3 length: 15 amino acids. Germline V gene sequence: CDR1 LNHDA, CDR2 SQIVND (reference sequence). The CDR3 loop reads CASSIFGSPNNEQFF. CDR3 bases: TGTGCCAGTAGTATCTTCGGGAGTCCCAACAATGAGCAGTTCTTC.

The chain uses TRBV6-5 and TRBJ1-4; 7 bases are shared with TRBD1. CDR3 length: 16 residues. The V gene end was trimmed by 4 bases and the J gene end by 5 bases; junction bases not matched to a gene: 10. Germline values: CDR1 MNHEY, CDR2 SVGAGI. The CDR3 DNA is TGTGCCAGCAGTTTTGAGGGGGCGCTGGGGAATGAAAAACTGTTTTTT. Amino acid sequence: CASSFEGALGNEKLFF.

The rearrangement links TRBV27 to TRBJ1-1; D is undetermined. This CDR3 contains 15 residues. The V gene lost 1 base and the J gene lost 5 bases, with 14 bases spanning the gap. From germline, CDR1 is MNHEY and CDR2 SMNVEV (reference sequence). CDR3 loop: CASSLWGTGGTEAFF. As DNA, the CDR3 is TGTGCCAGCAGTTTATGGGGTACGGGCGGTACTGAAGCTTTCTTT.

The rearrangement joins TRBV5-1 to TRBJ2-5; D is ambiguous. This CDR3 has 14 amino acids. Germline V gene data show CDR1 as SGHRS and CDR2 as YFSETQ. V gave up 4 bases and J gave up 5 bases, with 15 bases separating them. In nucleotides, the CDR3 is TGCGCCAGCAGCCCCCGTCTCTCTGAGGAGACCCAGTACTTC. Its translation is CASSPRLSEETQYF.

This chain connects TRBV30 to TRBJ1-5; D is possibly TRBD1 (5 bases). Deletions cut 1 base from V and 1 base from J, with 5 bases between. CDR1 GTSNPN and CDR2 SVGIG come from the germline V gene (reference sequence). The CDR3 sequence is 13 residues long. In nucleotides, the CDR3 is TGTGCCTGGAGTGGGGGGAGCAATCAGCCCCAGCATTTT. Encoded protein: CAWSGGSNQPQHF.

The gene calls are TRBV7-9 and TRBJ1-5; TRBD1 aligns across 7 bases. The CDR3 has 18 amino acids. CDR1 is SEHNR and CDR2 is FQNEAQ in the germline V gene (reference sequence). Germline trimming cut 3 bases from V and 7 bases from J; bases unmatched to any gene: 18. In DNA form, the CDR3 reads TGTGCCAGCAGCTTTGAGGGGGCTGAGGTGAGATCAAGGCAGCCCCAGCATTTT. Encoded protein: CASSFEGAEVRSRQPQHF.

J is TRBJ1-2 and V is TRBV12-2; the table's D call, TRBD1, has no DNA check behind it. TRBV12-2 is noted as a pseudogene. The CDR3 runs 15 residues. The CDR3 DNA reads as TGTGCAAGTCGCTTAGCCGAGGGGCAGGGGGCTGGCTACACCTTC. Protein: CASRLAEGQGAGYTF.

In its sample, this clone was seen a few times. The chain carries TRBV3-1 (or the pseudogene TRBV3-2) and TRBJ2-7; TRBD2 matches 8 bases. The junction had 5 bases not matched to a gene; V was cut back by 3 bases and J by 1 base. CDR1 is LGHDT, CDR2 YNNKEL, per germline (reference sequence). The CDR3 extends over 15 amino acids. The CDR3 DNA is TGTGCCAGCAGCCAGAGCGGGGGACTATCCTACGAGCAGTACTTC. Its protein is CASSQSGGLSYEQYF.

V usage is TRBV4-1 and J usage is TRBJ1-2; D might be TRBD1 (6 bases). The CDR3 length is 13 residues. Germline CDR1 MGHRA, CDR2 YSYEKL. Trimming left V 1 base short and J 7 bases short, with 10 bases between. CDR3 coding DNA: TGCGCCAGCAGCCAAGGGCAGGGGTTTGGCTACACCTTC. Its protein is CASSQGQGFGYTF.

The chain has TRBV7-2 and TRBJ1-4, with D possibly matching TRBD1 (6 bases). Trimming stripped 1 base from V and 10 bases from J, with 10 bases between. The length of the CDR3 is 13 residues. Germline CDR1 SGHTA, CDR2 FQGNSA. CDR3 nucleotide sequence: TGTGCCAGCAGCTTAGAAACAGGGCGAAAACTGTTTTTT. Protein sequence: CASSLETGRKLFF.

This clone was observed a handful of times. This rearrangement joins TRBV30 to TRBJ1-5; 7 positions agree with TRBD1. In germline, CDR1 is GTSNPN, CDR2 SVGIG (reference sequence). The V segment lost 1 base and the J segment 2 bases; nucleotides outside the gene matches: 2. The CDR3 runs 14 residues. The chain's CDR3 is CAWSAGGRNQPQHF. CDR3 nucleotides: TGTGCCTGGAGTGCAGGGGGACGCAATCAGCCCCAGCATTTT.

The chain joins TRBV7-2 to TRBJ2-3; D is unclear. CDR1 and CDR2 (germline): SGHTA, FQGNSA. Trimming stripped 4 bases from V and 1 base from J, with 15 bases between. The CDR3 is made up of 16 amino acids. The CDR3 here is CASSSQTGWGTDTQYF. The CDR3, as DNA: TGTGCCAGCAGCTCTCAAACGGGTTGGGGCACAGATACGCAGTATTTT.

The genes are TRBV19 and TRBJ1-2; 7 bases are a match to TRBD1. Germline CDR1 is LNHDA and CDR2 is SQIVND (reference sequence). Losses at the gene ends were 0 bases for V and 8 bases for J; bases not matched to a gene: 6. CDR3 length: 14 amino acids. The CDR3 nucleotides are TGTGCCAGTAGTATAGACATCGACAGGGCCGGCTACACCTTC. Translated: CASSIDIDRAGYTF.

The chain employs TRBV4-1 and TRBJ1-2; TRBD1 matches at 8 bases. Germline CDR1 is MGHRA and CDR2 is YSYEKL. The CDR3 loop spans 13 amino acids. This chain's CDR3 is CAAGDRGNYGYTF. CDR3 DNA sequence: TGCGCGGCAGGAGACAGGGGTAACTATGGCTACACCTTC.

The CDR3 nucleotides read TGTGCCAGCAGGCGAACCCTAGCGGGGGGGCGTTTAGATGAGCAGTTCTTC. This encodes CASRRTLAGGRLDEQFF. The chain joins TRBV7-2 to TRBJ2-1; 12 bases map to TRBD2. V was clipped by 6 bases and J by 8 bases; unmatched bases: 14. Per the germline V gene, CDR1 is SGHTA and CDR2 is FQGNSA. CDR3 length: 17 residues.